This T cell receptor (beta chain) is drawn from a study of blood T cell repertoires in COVID-19. There are 13 residues in the CDR3. Per germline, CDR1 SGHTS and CDR2 YDEGEE. The V end was cut by 6 bases, the J end by 2 bases, with 11 bases between. Clones were read by immunoSEQ multiplex PCR, and TCRdb kept only the in-frame ones, dropping some. The data hold about 310,000 clones, with nearly 90% observed a single time. This sequence joins TRBV5-8 and TRBJ1-1; D not certain. Sequencing was performed on PBMCs or T cells enriched from blood (not recorded which). This TCR derives from a woman in her 30s who had recovered from COVID-19. CDR3 residues: CASTYYFNTEAFF. DNA of the CDR3: TGTGCCAGCACGTACTACTTTAACACTGAAGCTTTCTTT.